The subject of this entry is one TCR beta chain. The sample belongs to a study of cytomegalovirus exposure and HLA in healthy donors. A multiplex PCR was run with 60 Vbeta primers and 13 Jbeta primers. The table came from immunoSEQ multiplex PCR; TCRdb's copy has only in-frame clones and leaves some out. The sample contains approximately 35,000 clones, less than 75% of which appear only once. The CDR3 has 13 amino acids. CDR1 SGHNT and CDR2 YYREEE come from the germline V gene (reference sequence). V shed 4 bases, J shed 8 bases, and the junction held 3 bases outside the gene matches. This receptor was identified in a man aged 40-49 years in good health and CMV-seropositive. Source material: PBMCs. This chain joins TRBV5-4 and TRBJ1-6; 7 bases line up with TRBD1. The CDR3 region is CASSDRVYSPLHF. The CDR3 DNA reads as TGTGCCAGCAGCGACAGGGTATATTCACCCCTCCACTTT.